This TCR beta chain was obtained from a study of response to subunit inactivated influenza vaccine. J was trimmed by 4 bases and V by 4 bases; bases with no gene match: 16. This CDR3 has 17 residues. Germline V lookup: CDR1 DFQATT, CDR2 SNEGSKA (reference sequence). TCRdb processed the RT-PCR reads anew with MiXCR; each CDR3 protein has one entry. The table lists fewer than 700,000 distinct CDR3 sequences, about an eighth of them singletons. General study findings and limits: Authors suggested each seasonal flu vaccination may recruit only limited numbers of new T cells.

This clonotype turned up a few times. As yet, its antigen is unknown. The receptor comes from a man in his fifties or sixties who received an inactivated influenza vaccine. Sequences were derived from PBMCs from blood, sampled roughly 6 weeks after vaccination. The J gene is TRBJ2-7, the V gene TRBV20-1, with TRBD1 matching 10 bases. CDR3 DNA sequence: TGCAGTGCTAAGCGGGACAGGGGATTGGGTCTCCAGTACGAGCAGTACTTC. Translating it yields CSAKRDRGLGLQYEQYF.